A selection of T cell receptor beta chains follows, all from one sample in a study of identifying expanded T cells in peripheral blood. Using immunoSEQ multiplex PCR, the repertoire was profiled, and TCRdb retains in-frame clones only, with some absent. The repertoire holds 80,000 to 95,000 clones, with approximately 88% as singletons. The sample comprised blood. All receptors come from a person aged 18 to 75 in good health. Each CDR3 is given with its conserved first and last residue.

v_gene,j_gene,CDR3aa
TRBV9,TRBJ1-5,CASSATGFGQPQHF
TRBV5-5,TRBJ1-5,CASSLALGRGANQPQHF
TRBV7-3,TRBJ2-1,CASSSGGEQFF
TRBV5-1,TRBJ2-7,CASSLTRGSSEQYF
TRBV13,TRBJ1-6,CASSLDRGSYNSPLHF
TRBV5-6,TRBJ1-2,CASSWPGQGALSRYTF
TRBV6-5,TRBJ2-2,CASSPGTPNFAELFF
TRBV14,TRBJ1-2,CASSQEGAATGGGRSYGYTF
TRBV10-2,TRBJ2-7,CASSDPSAPLAGGTYEQYF
TRBV9,TRBJ2-7,CASSAYGTGSYEQYF
TRBV15,TRBJ1-2,CATSRVVQLYGYTF
TRBV27,TRBJ2-4,CASSLAGNIQYF
TRBV6-1,TRBJ1-5,CASKRTKSSNQPQHF
TRBV27,TRBJ1-5,CASSFGARQPQHF
TRBV27,TRBJ2-3,CASSLPPAQYF
TRBV6-1,TRBJ2-3,CASSEELAGTDTQYF
TRBV15,TRBJ2-5,CATSGTGQETQYF
TRBV18,TRBJ2-1,CASSPPELTSSKDNEQFF
TRBV2,TRBJ1-5,CASRIIDRGGNQPQHF
TRBV2,TRBJ1-5,CASRERGHNQPQHF
TRBV12-5,TRBJ2-3,CASGLTGRTDTQYF
TRBV2,TRBJ2-5,CASSEDGMAGKTQYF
TRBV10-3,TRBJ2-3,CAISEGARTDTQYF
TRBV30,TRBJ2-2,CAWRFGSVTGELFF
TRBV10-3,TRBJ2-2,CAISPTGNANTGELFF
TRBV14,TRBJ2-7,CASSPQGAGEQYF
TRBV5-6,TRBJ1-2,CASSLRRHFYGYTF
TRBV7-9,TRBJ2-6,CASSPRIGGGANVLTF
TRBV7-8,TRBJ2-5,CASSLINKYQETQYF
TRBV2,TRBJ1-1,CASSLLTGRAFF
TRBV29-1,TRBJ2-7,CSVDLRDRGLGEQYF
TRBV25-1,TRBJ1-3,CASSEGQTYSGNTIYF
TRBV11-2,TRBJ1-1,CASSHKSNTEAFF
TRBV18,TRBJ2-5,CAAGMGETQYF
TRBV12-2,TRBJ1-1,CASRLRRGILPGHTEAFF
TRBV5-1,TRBJ2-7,CASSHDGTGNWEQYF
TRBV5-5,TRBJ2-2,CASSRVLPTPNTGELFF
TRBV6-5,TRBJ1-4,CASSYSRGQYEKLFF
TRBV18,TRBJ2-1,CASTRKPGNNEQFF
TRBV19,TRBJ2-2,CASSDTGELFF
TRBV23-1,TRBJ1-3,CASSQSGTGYNPGNTIYF
TRBV6-1,TRBJ1-2,CASKAGATIYTF
TRBV6-6,TRBJ1-5,CASNYNSNQPQHF
TRBV10-1,TRBJ2-3,CASSESPSGGGTDTQYF
TRBV14,TRBJ1-1,CASSQDLGGRGAFF
TRBV4-3,TRBJ2-1,CASSQDGTGGYNEQFF